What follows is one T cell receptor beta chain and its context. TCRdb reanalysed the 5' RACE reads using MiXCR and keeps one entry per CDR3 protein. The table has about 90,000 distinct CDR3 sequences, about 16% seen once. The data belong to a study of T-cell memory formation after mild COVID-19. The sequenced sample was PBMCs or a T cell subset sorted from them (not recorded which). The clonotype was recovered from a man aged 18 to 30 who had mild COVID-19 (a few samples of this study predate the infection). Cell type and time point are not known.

CDR3 bases: TGCAGTGCCGGGACCTATGGCTACACCTTC. It specifies CSAGTYGYTF. V gene TRBV20-1 combines with J gene TRBJ1-2; tentative D call: TRBD1 (5 bases). This CDR3 contains 10 residues. Trimming removed 6 bases at V and 4 bases at J, with 6 bases between. The germline CDR1 and CDR2 sequences are DFQATT and SNEGSKA (reference sequence).